The source of this TCR beta chain is a study of control samples from healthy donors and cancer patients. Sequenced by immunoSEQ multiplex PCR; TCRdb stores in-frame clones only, minus some. The data hold around 96,000 clones, with about 92% observed a single time. Trimming left V 0 bases short and J 6 bases short, with 10 bases between. The germline V gene has CDR1 SGHRS and CDR2 YFSETQ. The CDR3 totals 14 residues. Sequencing input: blood. V is TRBV5-1 and J is TRBJ2-1; the D is unclear. This receptor was obtained from a young man in good health. Here the CDR3 reads CASSLEAPSNEQFF. The CDR3 bases are TGCGCCAGCAGCTTGGAAGCCCCCAGCAATGAGCAGTTCTTC. The whole variable domain, remainder taken from reference TRBV5-1 and TRBJ2-1, is KAGVTQTPRYLIKTRGQQVTLSCSPISGHRSVSWYQQTPGQGLQFLFEYFSETQRNKGNFPGRFSGRQFSNSRSEMNVSTLELGDSALYLCASSLEAPSNEQFFGPGTRLTVL.